The TCR beta chain under discussion was sequenced for a study of shared clonotypes between healthy human individuals (dated by TCRdb to about 2020). Context from the whole study: The cohort included a few men and a couple of women between 18 and 49 years of age. Per donor, leukapheresis produced somewhere between about 0.85 and 9.5 billion PBMCs. To estimate repertoire size and how much clonotypes are shared between individuals, the study performed deep sequencing of blood TCR repertoires from about 5 healthy adults. Different laboratories and diverse techniques were used to prepare libraries and sequence TCR repertoires, to increase sequencing depth and limit assay-specific biases. For each donor, CD4 naive and CD4 memory were each given three plates, CD8 naive was given two plates, and CD8 memory was given one plate. Findings and caveats that apply to the study as a whole: Pairwise subsampling led to the expectation that sequencing depth would affect the degree of clonotype sharing among donors. Sampling was limited to blood, and TCR repertoires in tissue likely differ from TCR repertoires in blood. Rarefaction of sorted-subset datasets indicated incomplete sequencing despite the large sequencing depth. Larger estimated clonotype richness was generally found for naive subsets than for memory subsets. Sharing across a few donors was observed for approximately 5% of naive CD4, around 3.5% of naive CD8, roughly 2.3% of memory CD4, and around 0.44% of memory CD8 clonotypes. The small number of donors limited the genetic and exposure-history diversity represented. Compared with non-shared clonotypes, the clonotypes found in all four sorted-subset donors had higher generation probabilities.

Using the deep immunoSEQ assay, multiplex PCR amplified TCR CDR3 regions from genomic DNA. For each cell subset, the extracted genomic DNA was distributed evenly across all wells of several immunoSEQ 96-well plates, and each plate served as one replicate. Each replicate PCR for sorted subsets received about 0.2 ug genomic DNA, equal to about 30,000 T cell genomes. Purified libraries were quantified with a Qubit 3.0 fluorometer, sized on a Bioanalyzer 2100, and re-quantified with the KAPA Library Quantification kit. A separate single-read 150-cycle Illumina NextSeq 550 flow cell was used to sequence each immunoSEQ 96-well plate. On the authors' methods: Because only junctional sequences without quality scores were contained in the immunoSEQ output, filtering matching that applied to full-length reads could not be performed. To assign V/J genes and CDR3, sequences were annotated against IMGT germline references using PyIR, a Python wrapper for IgBLAST v1.9. Reads were removed for weak V/J assignments (E-value above 1e-6), missing CDR3, stop codons, out-of-frame junctions, or ambiguous translated residues. A V3J clonotype was defined by an identical inferred V gene, J gene, and CDR3 amino acid sequence. Percentage overlap between repertoires was computed as shared unique clonotypes divided by the size of the smaller repertoire. Three approaches were used to assess repertoire richness: RTK rarefaction, the Chao1 estimator, and Recon v2.1 estimates of unobserved clonotypes. Generation probabilities were computed with OLGA for all TCRbeta clonotypes obtained by the gDNA method from a handful of donors. TCRdb limited this immuneACCESS table to in-frame rearrangements with V and J called. A share of clones is missing; checked studies link under half to unresolved V genes, and the rest is unexplained. D and trimming come from the DNA, and the V and J calls and clone size come from that table. Across this sample there are about 800,000 clones, with roughly 96% seen only once. The ten largest clones capture roughly 0.23% of the sample.

Counted from cysteine to phenylalanine, this CDR3 has 19 amino acids. Left in the record is the CDR3 DNA by itself, 57 bases read in frame from the first base. CDR1 is given as LGHNA and CDR2 as YSLEER, both from the germline V gene. Unmatched junction bases come to 2, with V trimmed by 1 base and J by 0 bases. On this clone: The antigen this receptor binds is unknown. Within one base of it there is no much larger clone, and no base qualities were kept.

CD8 naive samples were obtained by positive selection for CCR7 among CD45RO-negative cells, yielding a CD45RA+CCR7+ population from which TemRA cells were excluded. The donors were healthy, HIV-negative adults who had no recently reported acute infections or vaccinations. Every donor was a Caucasian adult living in Nashville, Tennessee, USA. Blood was collected by leukapheresis, and PBMCs were isolated by Ficoll-Histopaque density gradient centrifugation and then cryopreserved in liquid nitrogen vapor phase. Analytical flow cytometry was used to check the purity and quantity of every magnetically sorted T cell population. From each sorted fraction, genomic DNA was isolated and quantified by UV absorbance on a Nanodrop 2000c.

The material sequenced was naive CD8+ T cells sorted from blood. This sample's cell subset or site label indicates: CD45RA+CCR7+. This TCR was sampled from a man aged 25 to 45 in good health. The chain couples TRBV4-3 to TRBJ2-2; TRBD2 matches 16 bases in the middle. The nucleotides are TGCGCCAGCAGCCAAGTTGGGACTAGCGGGAGGGCGAACACCGGGGAGCTGTTTTTT. Its protein reads: CASSQVGTSGRANTGELFF.